The next 8 T cell receptor beta chains were all read from a single sample in a study of monozygotic twins with inflammatory bowel disease. Each CDR3 protein gets one entry in TCRdb, which reprocessed the 5' RACE reads and gives no DNA. The sample table includes 150,000 to 200,000 distinct CDR3 sequences. Material: blood. These receptors were taken from a human donor with ulcerative colitis or Crohn's disease, or a healthy co-twin of an affected twin (not recorded which).

V usage is TRBV19 and J usage is TRBJ2-5; without DNA, the TCRdb call of TRBD2 cannot be checked. Germline V gene sequence: CDR1 LNHDA, CDR2 SQIVND (reference sequence). The CDR3 is 15 amino acids. CDR3 amino acids: CASTSGPPFQETQYF.

The genes are TRBV10-3 and TRBJ2-6. The germline CDR1 and CDR2 sequences are ENHRY and SYGVKD. The CDR3 totals 14 residues. The CDR3 sequence: CAISQETGANVLTF.

The V call is TRBV5-1, the J call TRBJ2-7; the D call of TRBD1 rests on TCRdb alone, since no DNA is present to check it. The CDR3 totals 16 residues. Germline loops: CDR1 SGHRS, CDR2 YFSETQ. This chain's CDR3 is CASSFIPGSSSYEQYF.

The V and J genes are TRBV7-7 and TRBJ2-2. Germline CDR1 SSHAT, CDR2 FNYEAQ (reference sequence). The CDR3 totals 13 residues. The CDR3 sequence: CASRPSIAGELFF.

The V and J genes are TRBV7-6 and TRBJ2-1; TCRdb names TRBD1, which stays unverified in the absence of DNA. Per germline, CDR1 SGHVS and CDR2 FNYEAQ. The length of the CDR3 is 15 residues. CDR3 residues: CASSFQGPAYNEQFF.

CDR3: CATGDYSYNEQFF. The V and J genes are TRBV24-1 and TRBJ2-1; there is no DNA to check the TCRdb D call of TRBD2. The germline gives CDR1 KGHDR, CDR2 SFDVKD. The CDR3 has 13 amino acids.

The J gene is TRBJ2-7, the V gene TRBV27; TCRdb's assignment of TRBD2 cannot be checked, as there is no DNA. CDR1 is MNHEY and CDR2 is SMNVEV in the germline V gene (reference sequence). This CDR3 is 15 amino acids long. The CDR3 loop reads CASRRSSGSSYEQYF.

The chain combines TRBV12-3 or TRBV12-4 with TRBJ1-2; TCRdb lists TRBD1, though no DNA is available to test this call. The CDR3 consists of 13 residues. The CDR3 sequence: CASSPDHNYGYTF.